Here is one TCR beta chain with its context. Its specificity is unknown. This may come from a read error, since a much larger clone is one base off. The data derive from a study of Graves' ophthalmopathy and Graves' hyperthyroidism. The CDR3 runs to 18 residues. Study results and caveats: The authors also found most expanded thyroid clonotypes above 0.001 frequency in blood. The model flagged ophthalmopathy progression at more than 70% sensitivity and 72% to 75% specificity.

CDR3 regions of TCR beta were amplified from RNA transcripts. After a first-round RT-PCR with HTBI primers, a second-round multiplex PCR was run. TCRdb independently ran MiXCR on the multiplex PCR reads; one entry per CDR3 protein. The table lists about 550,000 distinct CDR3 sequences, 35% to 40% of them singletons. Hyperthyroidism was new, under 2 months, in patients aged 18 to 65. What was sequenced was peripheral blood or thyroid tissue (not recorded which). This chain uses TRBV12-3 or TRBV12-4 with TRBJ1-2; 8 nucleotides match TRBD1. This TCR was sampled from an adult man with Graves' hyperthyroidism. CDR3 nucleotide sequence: TGTGCCGGCAGCCCGGGCGGCCCGGGACAGGCGCTACTCTATGGCTACACCTTC. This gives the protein CAGSPGGPGQALLYGYTF.